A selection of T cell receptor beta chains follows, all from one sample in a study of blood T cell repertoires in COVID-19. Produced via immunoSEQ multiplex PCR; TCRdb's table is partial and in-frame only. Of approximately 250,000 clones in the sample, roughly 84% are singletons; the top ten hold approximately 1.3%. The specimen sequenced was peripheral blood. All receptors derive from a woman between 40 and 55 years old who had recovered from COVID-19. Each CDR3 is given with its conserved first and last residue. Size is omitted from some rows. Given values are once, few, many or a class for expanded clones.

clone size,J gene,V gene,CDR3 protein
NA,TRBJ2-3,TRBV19,CASTREGKGTDTQYF
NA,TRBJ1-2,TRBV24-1,CATSERSGTGSNGYTF
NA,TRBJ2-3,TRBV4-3,CASSQDSPRSTDTQYF
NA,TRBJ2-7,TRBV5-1,CASKETQGGTYEQYF
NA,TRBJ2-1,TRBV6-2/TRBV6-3,CASSYMGLGHNEQFF
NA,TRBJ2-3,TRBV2,CASSVASGGTDTQYF
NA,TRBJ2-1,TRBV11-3,CASSSAGLYNEQFF
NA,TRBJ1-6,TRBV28,CASSIQGYNSPLHF
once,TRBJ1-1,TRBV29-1,CSVTEPSTASTEAFF
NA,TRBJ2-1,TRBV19,CASSPHPDRGNEQFF
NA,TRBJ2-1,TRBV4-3,CASSQDFPEGGMYNEQFF
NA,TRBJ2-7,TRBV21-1,CASSKRAAGSYEQYF
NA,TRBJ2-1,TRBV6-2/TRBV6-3,CASSYDLAGGPKNNEQFF
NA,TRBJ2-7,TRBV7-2,CASSRTSGITSYEQYF
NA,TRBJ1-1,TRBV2,CASKVETFTEAFF
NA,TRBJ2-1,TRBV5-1,CASSLSVDIRNEQFF
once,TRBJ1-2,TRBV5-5,CASSFTGQGGYGYTF
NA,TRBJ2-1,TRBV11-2,CASSFKGGASNEQFF
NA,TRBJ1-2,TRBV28,CASTPGGASGYTF
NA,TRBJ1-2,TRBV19,CASSPGTYGYTF
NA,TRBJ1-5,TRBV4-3,CASSQTTGSNQPQHF
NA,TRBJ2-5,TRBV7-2,CASSQMRQETQYF
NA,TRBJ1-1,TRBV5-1,CASSLGRGPEAFF
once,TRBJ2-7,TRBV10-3,CAIRRTGELGEQYF
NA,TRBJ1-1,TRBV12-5,CASGLSLTGTEAFF
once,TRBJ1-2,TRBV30,CAWSGQGLFGYGYTF
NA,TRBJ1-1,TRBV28,CASSSDNQYTEAFF
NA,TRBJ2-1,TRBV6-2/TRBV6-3,CASSPYESSYNEQFF
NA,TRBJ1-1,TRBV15,CATSRDLMNTEAFF
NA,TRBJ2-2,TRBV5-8,CASSSGTTNTGELFF
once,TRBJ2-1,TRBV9,CASSYAQGALLSEQFF
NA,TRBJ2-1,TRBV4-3,CASSRRLDSSYNEQFF
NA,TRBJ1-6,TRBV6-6,CASSPGFKISPLHF
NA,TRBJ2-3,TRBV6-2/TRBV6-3,CASSYPPFQGTDTQYF
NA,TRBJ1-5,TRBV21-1,CASSAWDRGRQPQHF
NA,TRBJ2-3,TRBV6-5,CASFPGTGGDTQYF
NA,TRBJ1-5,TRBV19,CASSSITGGQPQHF
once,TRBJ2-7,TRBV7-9,CASSEPGTSGGLFYEQYF
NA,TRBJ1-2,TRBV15,CATSREGLGYYGYTF
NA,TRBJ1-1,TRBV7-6,CASSYTGGVTEAFF
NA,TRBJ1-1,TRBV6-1,CASSDPGQVDYWENTEAFF
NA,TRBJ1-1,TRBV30,CAWAKTRMNTEAFF